The 9 T cell receptor beta chains listed next were all sequenced from one sample in a study of low-dose radiotherapy and immunotherapy resistance in tumors. TRAV- and TRBV-specific primers, spanning alpha and beta chains, primed first-strand cDNA. An approximately 19-cycle PCR with a constant-region primer and V-primer adapter amplified TCRs. TCRdb processed the reads anew with MiXCR; each CDR3 protein has one entry. Among 7,000 to 9,000 distinct CDR3 sequences listed, about 50% were seen once. The receptors shown here come from a human donor with advanced metastatic prostate, ovarian, gallbladder or colorectal cancer (not recorded which). This table probably holds off-target reads from a library built for another chain.

The chain links TRBV10-3 to TRBJ2-7; the match to TRBD1 covers 10 bases. Germline loops: CDR1 ENHRY, CDR2 SYGVKD. The CDR3 extends over 13 amino acids. V shed 8 bases, J shed 4 bases, and the junction held 5 bases outside the gene matches. CDR3 loop: CAIGEGQGYEQYF. The CDR3 DNA follows: TGTGCCATCGGGGAGGGACAGGGGTACGAGCAGTACTTC.

This clonotype was seen a few times. V gene TRBV20-1 combines with J gene TRBJ2-3; weak D call: TRBD2 (5 bases). Trimming cost V 8 bases and J 5 bases, with 11 bases left between them. CDR1 DFQATT and CDR2 SNEGSKA come from the germline V gene (reference sequence). This CDR3 is 11 amino acids long. In nucleotides, the CDR3 is TGCAGTACCCCCGGGGAAGATACGCAGTATTTT. It specifies CSTPGEDTQYF.

The rearrangement uses TRBV6-1 and TRBJ2-5; D may match TRBD1 or TRBD2 (5 bases each). CDR1 and CDR2 from the germline V gene are MNHNS and SASEGT. V was clipped by 7 bases and J by 3 bases, with 12 bases between them. This CDR3 has 13 residues. CDR3 region: CASTPRGEETQYF. CDR3 nucleotides: TGTGCCAGCACCCCACGAGGGGAAGAGACCCAGTACTTC.

This clonotype was detected only a few times. This chain joins TRBV5-4 and TRBJ2-1; 16 positions agree with TRBD2. The CDR3 consists of 16 residues. The germline CDR1 and CDR2 sequences are SGHNT and YYREEE (reference sequence). The V gene end was trimmed by 5 bases and the J gene end by 8 bases; junction bases not matched to a gene: 7. CDR3 sequence (DNA): TGTGCCAGCAGGAGGCCCGGGACTAGCGGGAGGGATGAGCAGTTCTTC. It translates to CASRRPGTSGRDEQFF.

The CDR3 bases are TGTGCCAGCAATGGCCAGCCGCGTAGCGAGCAGTACTTC. It translates to CASNGQPRSEQYF. V usage is TRBV28 and J usage is TRBJ2-7; D not certain. V was cut by 7 bases and J by 6 bases, with 16 bases left in between. Germline V gene sequence: CDR1 MDHEN, CDR2 SYDVKM. This CDR3 comprises 13 residues.

The V gene is TRBV9, the J gene TRBJ2-3, with D tentatively TRBD2 (6 bases). Per germline, CDR1 SGDLS and CDR2 YYNGEE. V gave up 0 bases and J gave up 6 bases, with 14 bases separating them. This CDR3 is 15 amino acids long. The CDR3 bases are TGTGCCAGCAGCGTAGATCCTCTAGCGTCCGATACGCAGTATTTT. Its translation is CASSVDPLASDTQYF. Drawing the rest from reference TRBV9 and TRBJ2-3, the complete variable domain is DSGVTQTPKHLITATGQRVTLRCSPRSGDLSVYWYQQSLDQGLQFLIQYYNGEERAKGNILERFSAQQFPDLHSELNLSSLELGDSALYFCASSVDPLASDTQYFGPGTRLTVL.

This clonotype turned up a few times. The chain links TRBV9 to TRBJ2-7; possible D gene TRBD1, 6 bases. V was clipped by 0 bases and J by 0 bases, with 10 bases between them. This CDR3 region has 15 residues. Germline V gene lookup returns CDR1 SGDLS and CDR2 YYNGEE. CDR3 in amino acids: CASSVGTVSSYEQYF. In DNA, the CDR3 is TGTGCCAGCAGCGTAGGGACAGTCAGCTCCTACGAGCAGTACTTC.

This clonotype was picked up a small number of times. This chain connects TRBV5-4 to TRBJ2-1; TRBD2 agrees at 12 bases. Germline V gene data show CDR1 as SGHNT and CDR2 as YYREEE (reference sequence). This CDR3 comprises 16 residues. V was pared by 5 bases and J by 8 bases, with 11 bases of the junction left unmatched. The CDR3 sequence: CASSSSASGGGHEQFF. The CDR3 bases are TGTGCCAGCAGTTCATCCGCTAGCGGGGGGGGCCATGAGCAGTTCTTC.

This clonotype was counted a few times. The chain recombines TRBV9 with TRBJ2-1; 8 nucleotides align to TRBD2. The germline V gene encodes CDR1 SGDLS and CDR2 YYNGEE. J was trimmed by 3 bases and V by 4 bases; bases with no gene match: 3. CDR3 size: 14 residues. CDR3 sequence reads: CASSQGTSYNEQFF. The CDR3 DNA sequence: TGTGCCAGCAGCCAAGGGACTAGCTACAATGAGCAGTTCTTC.